The clone carrying this TCR beta chain was picked up one time. This specimen comes from a study of blood T cell repertoires in COVID-19. On the study more broadly: Researchers got acute and convalescent COVID-19 samples from the United States, Italy and Spain. The analysed material was cDNA or gDNA that came from T cells, B-cell-depleted T cells, or PBMCs.

Profiled with immunoSEQ multiplex PCR; TCRdb holds only in-frame clones, not every one. Seen here are 60,000 to 65,000 clones, about 79% observed once, and the top ten hold more than 5%. Sequencing input: peripheral blood. The receptor's source is an older woman with acute or convalescent COVID-19.

The CDR3 loop reads CASSRTERGYNEQFF. DNA for the CDR3: TGCGCCAGCAGTCGTACCGAGCGGGGATACAATGAGCAGTTCTTC. The V call is TRBV5-1, the J call TRBJ2-1, with TRBD2 identical over 7 bases. The trim removed 5 bases at V and 4 bases at J, leaving 9 bases unmatched. CDR1 and CDR2 (germline): SGHRS, YFSETQ. CDR3 length: 15 residues.